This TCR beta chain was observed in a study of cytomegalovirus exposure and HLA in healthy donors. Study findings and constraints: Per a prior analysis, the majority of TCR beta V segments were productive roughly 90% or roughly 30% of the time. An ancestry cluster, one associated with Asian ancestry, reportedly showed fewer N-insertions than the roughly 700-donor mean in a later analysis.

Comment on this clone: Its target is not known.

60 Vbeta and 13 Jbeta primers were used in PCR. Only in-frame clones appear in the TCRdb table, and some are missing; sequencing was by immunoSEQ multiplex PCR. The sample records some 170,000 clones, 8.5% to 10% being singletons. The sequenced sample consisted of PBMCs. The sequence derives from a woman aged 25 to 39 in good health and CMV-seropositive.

The CDR3 region is CAISEGTTPSTDTQYF. The CDR3 DNA sequence: TGTGCCATCAGTGAGGGGACTACCCCTAGCACAGATACGCAGTATTTT. This chain links TRBV10-3 with TRBJ2-3; 7 bases fit TRBD2. Germline V gives CDR1 ENHRY, CDR2 SYGVKD. CDR3 size: 16 residues. The junction had 5 bases not matched to a gene; V was cut back by 2 bases and J by 0 bases.